This T cell receptor beta chain was obtained from a study of blood T cell repertoires in COVID-19. For the study at large: Whether acute or convalescent, the COVID-19 samples came from the United States, Italy and Spain. Sample material is recorded as cDNA or gDNA derived from T cells, B-cell-depleted T cells, or PBMCs.

Germline V gene data show CDR1 as SGHAT and CDR2 as FQNNGV. The J segment lost 1 base and the V segment lost 4 bases, leaving 4 bases of the junction unmatched. CDR3 size: 15 residues. In the authors' workflow: Estimated nucleated cell counts came from reference gene primer amplification. Generated by immunoSEQ multiplex PCR, the TCRdb table keeps only in-frame clones and is missing some. V, J and clone size are those of that table, while D and trimming were read from the DNA. The profile shows roughly 230,000 clones, 65% to 90% of them singletons. The material sequenced was peripheral blood. The chain links TRBV11-2 to TRBJ2-7; 10 bases agree with TRBD2. This TCR was sampled from a woman aged 45-65 years with acute or convalescent COVID-19. The CDR3 sequence is CASSSSSGGSYEQYF. The DNA of the CDR3 is TGTGCCAGCAGCTCGTCTAGCGGGGGATCCTACGAGCAGTACTTC.